The entry that follows covers one T cell receptor (beta chain) sequence. Germline V lookup: CDR1 SGHKS, CDR2 YYEKEE (reference sequence). This CDR3 is 15 amino acids long. Between the trimmed V and J ends, which lost 0 bases and 0 bases, there was a span of 6 bases. The repertoire was sequenced with immunoSEQ multiplex PCR; TCRdb's copy has only in-frame clones and lacks some. The sample comprises about 70,000 clones, around 90% of which are singletons, and 2.2% rests with the top ten. This record comes from a study of lymphopenia after photon versus proton radiotherapy. The sequencing here drew on peripheral blood, taken from a patient treated with photon-based radiotherapy. The chain combines TRBV5-5 with TRBJ2-2; D gene ambiguous. The clonotype originates from a woman aged 40 to 50 with cholangiocarcinoma. CDR3 loop: CASSLVGANTGELFF. The DNA for the CDR3 is TGTGCCAGCAGCTTGGTTGGCGCGAACACCGGGGAGCTGTTTTTT. Complete variable domain (other parts from reference TRBV5-5 and TRBJ2-2): DAGVTQSPTHLIKTRGQQVTLRCSPISGHKSVSWYQQVLGQGPQFIFQYYEKEERGRGNFPDRFSARQFPNYSSELNVNALLLGDSALYLCASSLVGANTGELFFGEGSRLTVL.